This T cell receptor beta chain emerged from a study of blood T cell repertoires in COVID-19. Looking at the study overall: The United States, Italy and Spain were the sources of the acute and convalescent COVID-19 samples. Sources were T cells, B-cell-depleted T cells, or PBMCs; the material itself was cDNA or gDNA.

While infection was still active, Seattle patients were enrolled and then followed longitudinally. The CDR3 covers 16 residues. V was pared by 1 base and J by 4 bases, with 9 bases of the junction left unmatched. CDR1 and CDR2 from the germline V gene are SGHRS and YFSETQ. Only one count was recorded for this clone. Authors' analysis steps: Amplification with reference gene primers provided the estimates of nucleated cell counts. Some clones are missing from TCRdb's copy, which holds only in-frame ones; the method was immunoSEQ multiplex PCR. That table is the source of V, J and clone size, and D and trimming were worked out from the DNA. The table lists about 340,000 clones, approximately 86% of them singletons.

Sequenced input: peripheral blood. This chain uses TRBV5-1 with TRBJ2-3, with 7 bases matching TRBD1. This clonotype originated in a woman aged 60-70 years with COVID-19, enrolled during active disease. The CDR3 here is CASSLRQGEGADTQYF. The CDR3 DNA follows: TGCGCCAGCAGCTTGAGACAGGGCGAGGGCGCAGATACGCAGTATTTT.